This TCR beta chain was observed in a study of T-cell reconstitution after alpha-beta-depleted transplantation in children. The germline V gene has CDR1 SGHTA and CDR2 FQGNSA. The CDR3 is 15 amino acids. Construction of the TCRbeta library involved unique molecular identifiers. In TCRdb, the PCR reads were re-called with MiXCR into one record per CDR3 protein. Found here are fewer than 700,000 distinct CDR3 sequences, more than 20% of them singletons; the top ten hold 13% to 15%. This clonotype showed up just a few times. The junction differs from germline at one of its ends, possibly a read error. This TCR was sampled from a boy under two years old who had a stem cell transplant for acute myeloid leukemia, so the T cells may come from the graft donor. V gene TRBV7-2 combines with J gene TRBJ2-7; perhaps TRBD2 as D (6 bases). The material was PBMCs, mostly from graft donor cells, obtained 360 days after TCRalphabeta/CD19-depleted stem cell transplant. The CDR3 coding sequence is TGTGCCAGCAGCCCTTATGGAGGGGACGGAGACGAACAGTACTTC. This encodes CASSPYGGDGDEQYF. Looking up the rest from reference TRBV7-2 and TRBJ2-7 gives the full variable domain: GAGVSQSPSNKVTEKGKDVELRCDPISGHTALYWYRQSLGQGLEFLIYFQGNSAPDKSGLPSDRFSAERTGGSVSTLTIQRTQQEDSAVYLCASSPYGGDGDEQYFGPGTRLTVT.